This TCR beta chain is drawn from a study of a mutant IDH1 vaccine in newly diagnosed glioma. The time point is: week 23, last vaccination. A 20-mer mutant IDH1 peptide at 300 ug was injected subcutaneously with topical imiquimod. Notes on this clone: Its antigen is not known.

V lost 3 bases, J lost 3 bases, and 11 bases lay in between. Germline CDR1 and CDR2: SNHLY and FYNNEI. This CDR3 has 14 amino acids. Sequencing was performed with immunoSEQ multiplex PCR; in TCRdb, only in-frame clones are kept and a portion is missing. The sample has 25,000 to 30,000 clones; roughly 80% are singletons. The receptor was isolated from a woman aged 30 to 39 with glioma. The sequencing here drew on PBMCs, taken from a glioma patient whose treatment included an IDH1 peptide vaccine. This sequence joins TRBV2 and TRBJ2-5; either TRBD1 or TRBD2 may fit D (5 bases each). CDR3 sequence reads: CASSDGTVKETQYF. The CDR3, as DNA: TGTGCCAGCAGTGACGGGACGGTAAAAGAGACCCAGTACTTC.